Many counts were recorded for the clone carrying this TCR beta chain. Its antigen is unknown. These data belong to a study of T cells in Graves' hyperthyroidism and ophthalmopathy. Study conclusions and caveats: Stable hyperthyroidism was told apart from ophthalmopathy by a model built on 13 V-J features.

The CDR3 regions of TCR beta were amplified from RNA transcripts. Carried out on the TCR CDR3, a first-round RT-PCR used the HTBI primer set. TCRdb re-analysed the multiplex PCR reads in MiXCR, keeping a single row per CDR3 protein. The sample holds about 410,000 distinct CDR3 sequences; roughly 15% are singletons and the top ten take about 12%. Individuals with ophthalmopathy presented a Clinical Activity Score of at least 3, a NOSPECS grade of at least 4 and a duration under 3 months. Diagnoses were established using clinical symptoms, serum thyroxine and TRAb, thyroid ultrasound and orbital computed tomography. PBMCs stemmed from more than 7.5 ml fresh peripheral blood. V was cut by 2 bases and J by 3 bases, with 17 bases left in between. Germline CDR1 GTSNPN, CDR2 SVGIG (reference sequence). The CDR3 is 16 residues long.

This TCR was sampled from a man between 18 and 29 years old with Graves' ophthalmopathy. Sequenced input: blood. The chain carries TRBV30 and TRBJ2-1, with D maybe TRBD1 (5 bases). The CDR3 region is CAWSPGHQVDYNEQFF. The CDR3 nucleotides are TGTGCCTGGAGTCCTGGACATCAAGTGGACTACAATGAGCAGTTCTTC.